This paragraph reports one TCR beta chain. Germline CDR1 SGDLS, CDR2 YYNGEE. The CDR3 has 15 amino acids. V dropped 2 bases and J dropped 0 bases, with 9 bases sitting between them. The data were taken from a study of blood T cell repertoires in COVID-19. Study context: Donors in the United States, Italy and Spain gave samples during acute or convalescent COVID-19.

Original analysis: Reference gene primer amplification gave nucleated cell count estimates. The table came from immunoSEQ multiplex PCR; TCRdb's copy has only in-frame clones and leaves some out. V, J and clone size are those of that table, while D and trimming were read from the DNA. The profile covers about 250,000 clones, with about four fifths appearing a single time and about 8.9% taken by the ten largest. The receptor's source is a man older than 75 with acute or convalescent COVID-19. The sample comprised peripheral blood. V gene TRBV9 combines with J gene TRBJ1-3; D ambiguous. The CDR3 coding sequence is TGTGCCAGCAGCGTTAGTGAATACTCTGGAAACACCATATATTTT. Encoded protein: CASSVSEYSGNTIYF.